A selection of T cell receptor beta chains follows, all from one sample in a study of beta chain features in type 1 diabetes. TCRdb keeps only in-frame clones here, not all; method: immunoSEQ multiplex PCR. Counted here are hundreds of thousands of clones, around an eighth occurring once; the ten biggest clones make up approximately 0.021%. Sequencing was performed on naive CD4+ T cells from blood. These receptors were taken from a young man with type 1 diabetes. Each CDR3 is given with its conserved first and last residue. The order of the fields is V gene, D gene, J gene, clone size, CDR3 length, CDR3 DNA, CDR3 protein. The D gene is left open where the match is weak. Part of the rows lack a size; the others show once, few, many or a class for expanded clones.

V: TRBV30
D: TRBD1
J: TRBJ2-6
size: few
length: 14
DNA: TGTGCCTGGCACAGGGGATCTGGGGCCAACGTCCTGACTTTC
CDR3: CAWHRGSGANVLTF

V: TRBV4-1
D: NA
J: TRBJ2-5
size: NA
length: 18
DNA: TGCGCCAGCAGCCAAGACCTCCCATCAGGGCCAGGCCAAGAGACCCAGTACTTC
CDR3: CASSQDLPSGPGQETQYF

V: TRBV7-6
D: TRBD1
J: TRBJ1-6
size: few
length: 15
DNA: TGTGCCAGCAGCTTGACAGGGGGTGTCGGTTCACCCCTCCACTTT
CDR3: CASSLTGGVGSPLHF

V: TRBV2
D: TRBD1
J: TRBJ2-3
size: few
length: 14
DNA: TGTGCCAGCAGGAGGACAGGGATTACAGATACGCAGTATTTT
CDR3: CASRRTGITDTQYF

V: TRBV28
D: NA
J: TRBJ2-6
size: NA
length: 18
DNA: TGTGCCAGCACCCCTCCGAGGCGGGCGGACTCTGGGGCCAACGTCCTGACTTTC
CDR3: CASTPPRRADSGANVLTF

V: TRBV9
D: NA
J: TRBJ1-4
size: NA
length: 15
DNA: TGTGCCAGCAGCGTAGCGGGCGGGGAAGGGGAAAAACTGTTTTTT
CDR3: CASSVAGGEGEKLFF

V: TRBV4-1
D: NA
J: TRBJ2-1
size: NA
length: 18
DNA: TGCGCCAGCAGCCAAGACCCCCACAATTTGTACTCCTACAATGAGCAGTTCTTC
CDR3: CASSQDPHNLYSYNEQFF

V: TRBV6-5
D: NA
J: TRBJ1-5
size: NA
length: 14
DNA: TGTGCCAGCAGTCCCCGAGGGAACAATCAGCCCCAGCATTTT
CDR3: CASSPRGNNQPQHF

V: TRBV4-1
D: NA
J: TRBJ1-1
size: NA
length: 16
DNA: TGCGCCAGCAGCCAATCTTCGCGGGGGGTAGGCACTGAAGCTTTCTTT
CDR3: CASSQSSRGVGTEAFF

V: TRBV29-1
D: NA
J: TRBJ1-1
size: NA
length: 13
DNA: TGCAGCGTTGAAAGTATATTGAACACTGAAGCTTTCTTT
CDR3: CSVESILNTEAFF

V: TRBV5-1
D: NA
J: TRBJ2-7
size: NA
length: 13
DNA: TGCGCCAGCAGCCTGACAGCGCCCTACGAGCAGTACTTC
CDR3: CASSLTAPYEQYF

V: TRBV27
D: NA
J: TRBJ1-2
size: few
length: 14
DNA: TGTGCCAGCAGTTTACAAGGGACTCGGGGTGGCTACACCTTC
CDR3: CASSLQGTRGGYTF

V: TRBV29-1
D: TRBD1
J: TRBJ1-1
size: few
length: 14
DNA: TGCAGCGTTGAAGGGGGACAGGTCTACACTGAAGCTTTCTTT
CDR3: CSVEGGQVYTEAFF

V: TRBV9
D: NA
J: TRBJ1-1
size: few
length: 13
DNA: TGTGCCAGCAGCGTAATGGGGAACACTGAAGCTTTCTTT
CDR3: CASSVMGNTEAFF

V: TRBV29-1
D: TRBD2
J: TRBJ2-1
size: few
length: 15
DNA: TGCAGCGTTGAAGAGGGCCCGGGGGGATACGGTGAGCAGTTCTTC
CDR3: CSVEEGPGGYGEQFF

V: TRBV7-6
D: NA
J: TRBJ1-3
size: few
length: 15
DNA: TGTGCCAGCAGCCTACTAAGCGGCTCTGGAAACACCATATATTTT
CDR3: CASSLLSGSGNTIYF

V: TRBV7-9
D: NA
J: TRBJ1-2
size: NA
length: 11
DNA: TGTGCCGTGGACAGCAACTATGGCTACACCTTC
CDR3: CAVDSNYGYTF